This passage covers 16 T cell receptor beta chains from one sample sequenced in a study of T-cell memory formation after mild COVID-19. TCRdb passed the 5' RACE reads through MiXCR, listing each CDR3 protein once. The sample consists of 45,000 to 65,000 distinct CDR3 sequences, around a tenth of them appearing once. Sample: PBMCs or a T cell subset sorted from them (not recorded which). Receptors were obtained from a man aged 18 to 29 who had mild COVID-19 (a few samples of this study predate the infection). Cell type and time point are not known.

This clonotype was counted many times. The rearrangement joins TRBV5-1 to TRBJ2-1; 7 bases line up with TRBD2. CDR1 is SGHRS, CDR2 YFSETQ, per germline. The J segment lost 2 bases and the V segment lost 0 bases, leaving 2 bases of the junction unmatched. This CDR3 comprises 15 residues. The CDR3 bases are TGCGCCAGCAGCTTGGGCAGCGGGGCCTACAATGAGCAGTTCTTC. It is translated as CASSLGSGAYNEQFF. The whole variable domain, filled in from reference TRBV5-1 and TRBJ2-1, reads KAGVTQTPRYLIKTRGQQVTLSCSPISGHRSVSWYQQTPGQGLQFLFEYFSETQRNKGNFPGRFSGRQFSNSRSEMNVSTLELGDSALYLCASSLGSGAYNEQFFGPGTRLTVL.

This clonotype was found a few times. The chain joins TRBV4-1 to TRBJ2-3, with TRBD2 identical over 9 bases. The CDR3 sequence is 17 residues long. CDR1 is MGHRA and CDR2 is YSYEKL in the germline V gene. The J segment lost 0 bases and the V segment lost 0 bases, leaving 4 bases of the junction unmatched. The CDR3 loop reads CASSQDLAGESTDTQYF. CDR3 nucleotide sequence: TGCGCCAGCAGCCAAGATTTAGCGGGGGAAAGCACAGATACGCAGTATTTT.

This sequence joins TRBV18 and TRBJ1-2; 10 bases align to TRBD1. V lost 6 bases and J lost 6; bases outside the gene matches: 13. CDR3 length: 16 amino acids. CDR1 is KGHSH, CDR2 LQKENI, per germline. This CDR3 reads CASSGLDRGSTNGYTF. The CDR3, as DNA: TGTGCCAGCTCCGGGCTGGACAGGGGGAGTACGAATGGCTACACCTTC.

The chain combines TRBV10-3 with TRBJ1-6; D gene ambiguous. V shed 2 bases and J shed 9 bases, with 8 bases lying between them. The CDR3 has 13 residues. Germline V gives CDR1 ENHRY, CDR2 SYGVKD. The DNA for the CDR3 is TGTGCCATCAGTGAGGGAAAGGGTTCACCCCTCCACTTT. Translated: CAISEGKGSPLHF.

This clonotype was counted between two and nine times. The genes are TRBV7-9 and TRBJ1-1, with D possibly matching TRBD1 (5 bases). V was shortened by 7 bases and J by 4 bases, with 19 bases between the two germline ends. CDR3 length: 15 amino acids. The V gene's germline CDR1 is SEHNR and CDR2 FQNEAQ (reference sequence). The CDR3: CASTSGSGSGTEAFF. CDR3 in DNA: TGTGCCAGCACCTCAGGGTCAGGGTCGGGCACTGAAGCTTTCTTT.

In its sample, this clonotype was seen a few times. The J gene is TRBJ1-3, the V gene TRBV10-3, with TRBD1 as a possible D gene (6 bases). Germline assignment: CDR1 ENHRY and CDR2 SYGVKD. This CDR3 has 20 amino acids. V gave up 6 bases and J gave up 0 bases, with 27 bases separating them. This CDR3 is CAIRVSLQGSSRNSGNTIYF. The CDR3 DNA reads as TGTGCCATCAGGGTTTCCCTACAGGGTTCTTCCCGAAACTCTGGAAACACCATATATTTT.

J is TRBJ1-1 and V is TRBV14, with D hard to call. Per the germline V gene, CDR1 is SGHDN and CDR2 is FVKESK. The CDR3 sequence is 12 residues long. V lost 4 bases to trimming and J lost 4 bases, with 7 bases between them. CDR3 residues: CASSRVFTEAFF. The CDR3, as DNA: TGTGCCAGCAGCCGGGTCTTCACTGAAGCTTTCTTT.

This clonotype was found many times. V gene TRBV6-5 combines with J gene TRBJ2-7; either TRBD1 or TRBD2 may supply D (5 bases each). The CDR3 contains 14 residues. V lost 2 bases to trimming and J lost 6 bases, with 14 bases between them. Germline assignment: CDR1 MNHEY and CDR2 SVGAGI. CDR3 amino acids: CASSYGTPLGEQYF. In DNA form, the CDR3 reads TGTGCCAGCAGTTACGGGACCCCCCTCGGCGAGCAGTACTTC.

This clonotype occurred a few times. CDR3 sequence reads: CASSQGRETNYGYTF. The CDR3 region has the DNA TGCGCCAGCAGCCAAGGGCGGGAGACTAACTATGGCTACACCTTC. This chain links TRBV4-1 with TRBJ1-2; D call uncertain. The germline V gene encodes CDR1 MGHRA and CDR2 YSYEKL. There are 15 residues in the CDR3. V lost 1 base and J lost 0, with 9 bases in between.

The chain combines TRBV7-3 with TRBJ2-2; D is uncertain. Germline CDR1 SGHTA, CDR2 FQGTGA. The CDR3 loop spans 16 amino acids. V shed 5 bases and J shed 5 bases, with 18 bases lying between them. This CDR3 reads CASSPQPGSQTGELFF. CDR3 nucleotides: TGTGCCAGCAGCCCCCAACCCGGGTCGCAGACCGGGGAGCTGTTTTTT. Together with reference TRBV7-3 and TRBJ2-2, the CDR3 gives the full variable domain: GAGVSQTPSNKVTEKGKYVELRCDPISGHTALYWYRQSLGQGPEFLIYFQGTGAADDSGLPNDRFFAVRPEGSVSTLKIQRTERGDSAVYLCASSPQPGSQTGELFFGEGSRLTVL.

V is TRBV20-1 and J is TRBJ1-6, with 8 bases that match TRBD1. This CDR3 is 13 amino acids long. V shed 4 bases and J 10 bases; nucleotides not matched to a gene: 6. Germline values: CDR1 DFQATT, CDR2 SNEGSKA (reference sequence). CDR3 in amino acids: CSAKGQGFSPLHF. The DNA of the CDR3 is TGCAGTGCTAAAGGACAGGGTTTCTCACCCCTCCACTTT.

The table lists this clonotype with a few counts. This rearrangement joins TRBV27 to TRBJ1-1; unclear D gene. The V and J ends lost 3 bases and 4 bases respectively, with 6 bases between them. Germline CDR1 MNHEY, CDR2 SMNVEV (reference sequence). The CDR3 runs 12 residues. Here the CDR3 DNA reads TGTGCCAGCAGTTTTCGGGGCACTGAAGCTTTCTTT. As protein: CASSFRGTEAFF.

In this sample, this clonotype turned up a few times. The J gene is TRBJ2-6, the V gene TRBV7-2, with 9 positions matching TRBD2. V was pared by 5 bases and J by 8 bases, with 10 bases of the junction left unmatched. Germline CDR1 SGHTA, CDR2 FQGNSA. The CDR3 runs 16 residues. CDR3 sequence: CASSAGGGGAPNVLTF. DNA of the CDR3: TGTGCCAGCAGCGCCGGAGGCGGGGGGGCCCCCAACGTCCTGACTTTC.

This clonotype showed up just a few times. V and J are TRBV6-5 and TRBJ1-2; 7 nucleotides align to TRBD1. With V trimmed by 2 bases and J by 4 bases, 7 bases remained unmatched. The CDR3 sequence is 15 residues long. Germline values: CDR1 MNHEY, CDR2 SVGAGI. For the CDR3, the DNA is TGTGCCAGCAGTTACGGGCAGGGGGAGACCTATGGCTACACCTTC. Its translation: CASSYGQGETYGYTF.

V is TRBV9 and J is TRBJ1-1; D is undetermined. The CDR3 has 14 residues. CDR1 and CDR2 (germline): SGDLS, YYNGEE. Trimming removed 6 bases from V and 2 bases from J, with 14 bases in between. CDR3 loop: CASNPGPPNTEAFF. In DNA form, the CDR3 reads TGTGCCAGCAACCCCGGGCCCCCTAACACTGAAGCTTTCTTT.

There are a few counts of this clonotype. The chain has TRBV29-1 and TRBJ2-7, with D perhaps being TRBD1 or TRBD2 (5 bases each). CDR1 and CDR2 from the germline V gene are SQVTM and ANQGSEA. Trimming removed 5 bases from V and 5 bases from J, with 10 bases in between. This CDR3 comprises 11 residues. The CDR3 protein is CSVTGTHEQYF. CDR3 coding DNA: TGCAGCGTTACCGGGACCCACGAGCAGTACTTC.